This T cell receptor (beta chain) was sequenced for a study of human versus mouse CDR3 diversity and MHC coevolution. Data came from immunoSEQ multiplex PCR; TCRdb stores just in-frame clones and leaves some out. The table lists roughly 80,000 clones, roughly 93% of them singletons. The CDR3 length is 15 residues. Trimming pared 8 bases from V and 3 bases from J, leaving 19 bases between. Per germline, CDR1 SEHNR and CDR2 FQNEAQ (reference sequence). This receptor was obtained from a person aged 30-70 years in good health. The sequencing sample was made of naive CD4+ T cells from blood. Subset noted: CD45RO-negative CD62L-positive naive CD4 T cells. V is TRBV7-9 and J is TRBJ1-2; weak D call: TRBD1 (5 bases). The CDR3 reads CASPGGVSKDYGYTF. The CDR3 region has the DNA TGTGCCAGCCCCGGAGGGGTCTCAAAGGACTATGGCTACACCTTC.